This T cell receptor beta chain was retrieved from a study of blood T cell repertoires in COVID-19 (dated by TCRdb to 2020 to 2021). Regarding the complete study: Samples covering the acute and convalescent phases of COVID-19 were provided by collaborators in the United States, Italy and Spain. The material from the prospective study consisted of cDNA or gDNA derived from T cells, B-cell-depleted T cells, or PBMCs. The dataset comprised deeply sampled blood TCRbeta repertoires from subjects exposed to, actively infected with, or recovered from COVID-19. A freely available public database, intended as a resource for researchers studying the immune response to SARS-CoV-2, is where the repertoires were released. The samples were drawn from two sources: the first 160 participants of the ongoing ImmuneRACE study, and 1,000 to 1,500 subjects contributed by 6 global collaborators. Sample metadata almost always included a de-identified subject ID, COVID-19 status, age in years and sex. HLA class I and class II types, where available, came from metadata supplied by the sample provider rather than from assay-based typing. Here is what the overall study found, with its caveats: How much clinical and demographic metadata was included differed by source and by participant, and the metadata was provided uncurated.

TCRbeta CDR3 regions were amplified from genomic DNA using the immunoSEQ Assay, a bias-controlled multiplex PCR. The authors' analysis ran thus. The number of nucleated cells in each sample was estimated by amplification of reference gene primers within the assay. To quantify the absolute abundance of each unique TCRbeta CDR3 rearrangement, sequence reads were collapsed and filtered. For each sample, productive Simpson clonality was calculated by taking the square root of Simpson's diversity index across productive rearrangements. Drawn from immuneACCESS, this table holds only the in-frame rearrangements with V and J called that TCRdb kept. Clones are partly lost; checked studies trace under half to an unresolved V gene and leave the rest unexplained. The D gene and trimming were derived from the DNA, and the V and J assignments and clone size from that table. This sample gives under 200,000 clones in total; approximately 81% of them show up just once. The top ten constitute about 14% of the sample.

One collaborating source in Seattle enrolled patients during active infection and followed them longitudinally through the course of disease. Collaborating institutions collected whole blood in K2EDTA tubes following their own protocols. For TCRbeta analysis, collaborator samples were shipped as frozen whole blood, as isolated PBMCs, or as DNA extracted from either sample type. A note on this clone: Its specific antigen is unknown. Base qualities are not provided; no much larger clone lies one nucleotide away.

This TCR derives from a woman between 70 and 85 years old with COVID-19, enrolled during active disease. The sample was peripheral blood.

The CDR3 loop reads CASSTRGGHGNTIYF. The sequenced DNA is TGTGCCAGCAGCACAAGGGGGGGCCATGGAAACACCATATATTTT. The chain joins TRBV9 to TRBJ1-3; TRBD1 is perhaps the D gene, given 6 matching bases. The germline V gene yields SGDLS for CDR1 and YYNGEE for CDR2. The CDR3 spans 15 residues, from the cysteine through the phenylalanine. Only the CDR3 part of the read is kept: 45 bases, read in frame from the first base. V is shortened by 4 bases, J by 3 bases, and the region joining them spans 14 bases.